The clone carrying this TCR beta chain has a handful of counts. What it binds is not known. The CDR3 extends over 16 amino acids. Looked up from germline, CDR1 is LGHDT and CDR2 is YNNKEL (reference sequence). The V and J ends lost 3 bases and 0 bases, in that order; junction bases with no gene match: 7. The data originate from a study of T cells after yellow fever vaccination. Background on the study: Researchers used SMART-Seq v4 Ultra Low Input to prepare fractions that had low cell numbers.

Study-wide points: On re-exposure, the response was weaker but peaked faster, at day 5 versus 15.

They built TCR cDNA with 5'RACE template switching, a step that put in a universal primer site and UMIs. Each CDR3 protein gets one entry after TCRdb re-called the 5' RACE reads with MiXCR. This table has around 530,000 distinct CDR3 sequences, roughly 17% appearing once. This receptor was taken from a man between 18 and 35 years old who received the YFV17D yellow fever vaccine. This rearrangement joins TRBV3-1 to TRBJ1-2; 7 nucleotides align to TRBD1. The material was PBMCs, obtained less than 6 days after the first yellow fever vaccination. Here the CDR3 DNA reads TGTGCCAGCAGCCACGGATCCGGGACAGCTAACTATGGCTACACCTTC. Translation gives CASSHGSGTANYGYTF.